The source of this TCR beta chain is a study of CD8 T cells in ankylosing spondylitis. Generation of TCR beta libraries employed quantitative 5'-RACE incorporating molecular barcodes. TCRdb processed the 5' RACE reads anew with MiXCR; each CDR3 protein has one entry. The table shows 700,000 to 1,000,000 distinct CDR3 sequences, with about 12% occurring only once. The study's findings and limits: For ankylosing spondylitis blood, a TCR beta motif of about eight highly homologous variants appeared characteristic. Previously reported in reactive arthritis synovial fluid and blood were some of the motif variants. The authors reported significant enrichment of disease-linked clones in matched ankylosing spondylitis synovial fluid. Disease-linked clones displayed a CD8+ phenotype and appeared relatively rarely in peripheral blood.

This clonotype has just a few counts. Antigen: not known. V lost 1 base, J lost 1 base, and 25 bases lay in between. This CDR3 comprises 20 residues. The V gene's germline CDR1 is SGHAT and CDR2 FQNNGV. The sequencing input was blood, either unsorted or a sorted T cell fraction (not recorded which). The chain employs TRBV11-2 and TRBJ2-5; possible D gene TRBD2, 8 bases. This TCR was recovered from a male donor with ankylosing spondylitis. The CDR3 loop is CASSLGLSGGPGGVQETQYF. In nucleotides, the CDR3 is TGTGCCAGCAGCTTAGGCCTCTCGGGAGGGCCAGGGGGGGTCCAAGAGACCCAGTACTTC.